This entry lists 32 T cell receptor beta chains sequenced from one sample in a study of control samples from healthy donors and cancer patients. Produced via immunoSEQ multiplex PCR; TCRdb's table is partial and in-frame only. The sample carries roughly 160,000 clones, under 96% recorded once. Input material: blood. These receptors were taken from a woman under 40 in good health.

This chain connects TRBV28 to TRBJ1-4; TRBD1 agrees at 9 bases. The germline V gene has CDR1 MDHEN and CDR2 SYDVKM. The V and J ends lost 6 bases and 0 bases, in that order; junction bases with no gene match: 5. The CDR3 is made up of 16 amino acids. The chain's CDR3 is CASSLQGAATNEKLFF. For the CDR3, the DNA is TGTGCCAGCAGCTTACAGGGGGCCGCAACTAATGAAAAACTGTTTTTT.

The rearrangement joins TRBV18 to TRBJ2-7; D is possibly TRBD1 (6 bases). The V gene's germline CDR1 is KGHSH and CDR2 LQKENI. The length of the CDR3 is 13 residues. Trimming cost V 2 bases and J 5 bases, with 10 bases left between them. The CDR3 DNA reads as TGTGCCAGCTCACCAGTTCAGGGGAACGAGCAGTACTTC. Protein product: CASSPVQGNEQYF.

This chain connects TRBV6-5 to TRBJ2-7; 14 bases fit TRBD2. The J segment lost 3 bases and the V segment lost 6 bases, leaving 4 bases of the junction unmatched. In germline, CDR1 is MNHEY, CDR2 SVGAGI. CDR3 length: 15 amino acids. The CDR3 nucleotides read TGTGCCAGCAGAGAGGGACTAGCGGGAGTCTACGAGCAGTACTTC. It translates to CASREGLAGVYEQYF.

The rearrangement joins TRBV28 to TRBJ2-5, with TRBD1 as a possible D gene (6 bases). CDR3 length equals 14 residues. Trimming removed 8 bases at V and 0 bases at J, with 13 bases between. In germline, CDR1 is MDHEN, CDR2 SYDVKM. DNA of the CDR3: TGTGCCAGCGGAGGACAGCGGTACCAAGAGACCCAGTACTTC. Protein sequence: CASGGQRYQETQYF.

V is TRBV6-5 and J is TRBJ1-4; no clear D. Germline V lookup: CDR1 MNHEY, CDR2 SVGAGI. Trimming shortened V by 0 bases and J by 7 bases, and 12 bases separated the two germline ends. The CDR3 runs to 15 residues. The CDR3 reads CASSYSTDHREKLFF. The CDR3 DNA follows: TGTGCCAGCAGTTACTCGACCGATCACCGTGAAAAACTGTTTTTT.

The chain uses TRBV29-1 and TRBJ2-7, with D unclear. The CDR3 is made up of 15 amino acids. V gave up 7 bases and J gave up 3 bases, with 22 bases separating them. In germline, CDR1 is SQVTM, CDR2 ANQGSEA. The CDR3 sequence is CSARVDLGVFYEQYF. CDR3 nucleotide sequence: TGCAGCGCGCGAGTTGATTTGGGCGTCTTCTACGAGCAGTACTTC.

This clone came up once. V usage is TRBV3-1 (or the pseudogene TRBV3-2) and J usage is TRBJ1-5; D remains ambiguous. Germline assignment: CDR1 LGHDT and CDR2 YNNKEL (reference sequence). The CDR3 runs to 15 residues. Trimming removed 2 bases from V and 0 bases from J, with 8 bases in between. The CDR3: CASSQSGSSNQPQHF. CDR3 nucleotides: TGTGCCAGCAGCCAATCGGGGAGTAGCAATCAGCCCCAGCATTTT.

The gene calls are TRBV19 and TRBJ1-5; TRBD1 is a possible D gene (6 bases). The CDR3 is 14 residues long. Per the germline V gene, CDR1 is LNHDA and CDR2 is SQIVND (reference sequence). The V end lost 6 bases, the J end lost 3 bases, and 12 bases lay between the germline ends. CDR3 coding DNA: TGTGCCAGTAGCCATGGACAGTTCAATCAGCCCCAGCATTTT. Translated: CASSHGQFNQPQHF.

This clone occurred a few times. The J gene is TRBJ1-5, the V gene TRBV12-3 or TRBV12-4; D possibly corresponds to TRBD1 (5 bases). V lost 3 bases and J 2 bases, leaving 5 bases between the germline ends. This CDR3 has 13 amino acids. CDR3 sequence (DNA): TGTGCCAGCAGTTTGGGGCGCAATCAGCCCCAGCATTTT. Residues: CASSLGRNQPQHF.

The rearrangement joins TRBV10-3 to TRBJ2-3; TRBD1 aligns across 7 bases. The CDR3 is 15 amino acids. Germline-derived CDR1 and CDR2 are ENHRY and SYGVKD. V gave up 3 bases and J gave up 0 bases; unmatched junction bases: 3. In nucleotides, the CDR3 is TGTGCCATCAGTGAAGTGACAGGGAGCACAGATACGCAGTATTTT. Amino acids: CAISEVTGSTDTQYF.

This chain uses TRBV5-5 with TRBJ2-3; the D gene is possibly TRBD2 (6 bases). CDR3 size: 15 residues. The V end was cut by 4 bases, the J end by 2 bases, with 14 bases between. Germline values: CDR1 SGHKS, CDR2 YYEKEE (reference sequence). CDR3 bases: TGTGCCAGCAGCACACTCCGGGAGCACACAGATACGCAGTATTTT. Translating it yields CASSTLREHTDTQYF.

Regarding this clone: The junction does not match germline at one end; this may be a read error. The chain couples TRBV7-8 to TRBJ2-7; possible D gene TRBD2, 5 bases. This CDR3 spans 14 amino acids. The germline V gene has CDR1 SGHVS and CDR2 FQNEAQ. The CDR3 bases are TGTGCCAGCAGCTTAAAGAGGGTTTCCTCCGAGCAGTACTTC. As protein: CASSLKRVSSEQYF.

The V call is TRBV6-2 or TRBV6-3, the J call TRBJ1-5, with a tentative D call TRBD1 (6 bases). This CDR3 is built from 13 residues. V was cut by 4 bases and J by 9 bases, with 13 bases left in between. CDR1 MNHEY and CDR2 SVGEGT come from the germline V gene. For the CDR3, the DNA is TGTGCCAGCAGTTTGGGCAGGGGCCGGCCCCAGCATTTT. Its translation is CASSLGRGRPQHF.

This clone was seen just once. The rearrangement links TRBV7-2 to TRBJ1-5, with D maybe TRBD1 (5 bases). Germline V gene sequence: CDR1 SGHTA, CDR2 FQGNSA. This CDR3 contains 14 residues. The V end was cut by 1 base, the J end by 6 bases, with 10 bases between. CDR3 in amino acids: CASSLVGASQPQHF. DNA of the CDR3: TGTGCCAGCAGCTTAGTAGGGGCAAGTCAGCCCCAGCATTTT.

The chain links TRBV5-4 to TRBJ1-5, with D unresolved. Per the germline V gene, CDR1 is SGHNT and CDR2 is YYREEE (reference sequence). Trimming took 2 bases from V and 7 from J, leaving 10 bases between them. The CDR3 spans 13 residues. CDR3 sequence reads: CASSFQAGQPQHF. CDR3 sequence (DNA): TGTGCCAGCAGCTTTCAGGCGGGGCAGCCCCAGCATTTT.

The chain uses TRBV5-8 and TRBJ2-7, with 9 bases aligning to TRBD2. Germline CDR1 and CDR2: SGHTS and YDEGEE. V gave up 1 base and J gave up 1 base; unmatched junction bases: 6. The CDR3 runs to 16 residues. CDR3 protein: CASSLRGGRASYEQYF. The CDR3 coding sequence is TGTGCCAGCAGCTTGCGGGGCGGGAGGGCATCCTACGAGCAGTACTTC.

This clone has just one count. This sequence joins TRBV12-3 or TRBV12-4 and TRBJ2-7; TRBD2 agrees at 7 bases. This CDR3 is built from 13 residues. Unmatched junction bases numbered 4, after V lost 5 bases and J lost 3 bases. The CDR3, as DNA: TGTGCCAGCAGTCCACGCGGGGGCTACGAGCAGTACTTC. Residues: CASSPRGGYEQYF.

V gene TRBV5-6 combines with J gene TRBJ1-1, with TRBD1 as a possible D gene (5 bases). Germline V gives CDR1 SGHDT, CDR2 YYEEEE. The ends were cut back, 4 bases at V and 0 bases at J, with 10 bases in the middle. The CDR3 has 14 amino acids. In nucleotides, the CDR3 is TGTGCCAGCAGCATAACAGGAGTGAACACTGAAGCTTTCTTT. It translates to CASSITGVNTEAFF.

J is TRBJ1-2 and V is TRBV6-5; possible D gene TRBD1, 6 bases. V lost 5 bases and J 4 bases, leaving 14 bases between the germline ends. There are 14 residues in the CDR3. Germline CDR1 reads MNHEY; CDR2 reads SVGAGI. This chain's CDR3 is CASSLQRDTYGYTF. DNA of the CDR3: TGTGCCAGCAGTCTTCAAAGGGACACCTATGGCTACACCTTC.

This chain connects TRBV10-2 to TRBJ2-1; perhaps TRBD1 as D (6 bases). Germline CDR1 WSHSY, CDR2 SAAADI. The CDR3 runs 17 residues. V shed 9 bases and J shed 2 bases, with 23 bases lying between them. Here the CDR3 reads CASHPTRGHYAYNEQFF. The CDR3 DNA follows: TGCGCCAGTCACCCTACCCGGGGACATTATGCCTACAATGAGCAGTTCTTC.

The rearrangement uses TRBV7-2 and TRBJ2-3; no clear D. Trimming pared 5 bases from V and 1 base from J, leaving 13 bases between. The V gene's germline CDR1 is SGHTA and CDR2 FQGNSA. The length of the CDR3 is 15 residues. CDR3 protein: CASSLGWTRTDTQYF. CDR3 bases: TGTGCCAGCAGCCTCGGGTGGACCCGCACAGATACGCAGTATTTT.

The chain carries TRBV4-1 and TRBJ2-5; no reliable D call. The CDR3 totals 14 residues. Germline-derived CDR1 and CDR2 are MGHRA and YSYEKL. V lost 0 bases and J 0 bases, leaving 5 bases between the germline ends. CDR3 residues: CASSQEGYQETQYF. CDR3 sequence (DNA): TGCGCCAGCAGCCAAGAGGGATACCAAGAGACCCAGTACTTC.

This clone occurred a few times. The CDR3 here is CASSLGQELGELFF. The CDR3, as DNA: TGTGCCAGCAGTCTGGGACAGGAACTCGGGGAGCTGTTTTTT. The gene calls are TRBV28 and TRBJ2-2; TRBD1 aligns across 8 bases. V lost 5 bases, J lost 7 bases, and 6 bases stayed unmatched. Looked up from germline, CDR1 is MDHEN and CDR2 is SYDVKM. This CDR3 contains 14 residues.

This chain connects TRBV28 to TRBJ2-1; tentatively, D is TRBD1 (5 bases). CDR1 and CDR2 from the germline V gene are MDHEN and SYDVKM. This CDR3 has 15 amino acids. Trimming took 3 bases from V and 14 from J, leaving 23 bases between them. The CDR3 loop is CASSFPGKIGQPEFF. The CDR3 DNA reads TGTGCCAGCAGTTTTCCAGGGAAAATTGGCCAACCGGAGTTCTTC.

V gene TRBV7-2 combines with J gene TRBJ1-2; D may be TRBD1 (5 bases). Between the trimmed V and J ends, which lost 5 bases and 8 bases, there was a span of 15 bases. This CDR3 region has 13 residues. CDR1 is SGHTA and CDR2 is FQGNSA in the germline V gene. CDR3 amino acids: CASSLSGLGGYTF. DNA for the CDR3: TGTGCCAGCAGCCTATCAGGGTTAGGAGGCTACACCTTC.

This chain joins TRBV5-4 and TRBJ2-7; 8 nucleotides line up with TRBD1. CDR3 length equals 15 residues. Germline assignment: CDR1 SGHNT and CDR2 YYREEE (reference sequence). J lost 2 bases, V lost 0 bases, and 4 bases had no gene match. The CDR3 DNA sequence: TGTGCCAGCAGCTTGGGGCAGGGGGCAGCCTACGAGCAGTACTTC. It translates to CASSLGQGAAYEQYF.

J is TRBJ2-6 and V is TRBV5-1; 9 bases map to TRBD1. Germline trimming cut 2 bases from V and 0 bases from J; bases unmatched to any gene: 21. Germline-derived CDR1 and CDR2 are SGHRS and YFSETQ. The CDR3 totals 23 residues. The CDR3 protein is CASSFRHPTVTQGAGSGANVLTF. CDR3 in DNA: TGCGCCAGCAGCTTCCGACACCCAACCGTAACACAGGGGGCAGGCTCTGGGGCCAACGTCCTGACTTTC.

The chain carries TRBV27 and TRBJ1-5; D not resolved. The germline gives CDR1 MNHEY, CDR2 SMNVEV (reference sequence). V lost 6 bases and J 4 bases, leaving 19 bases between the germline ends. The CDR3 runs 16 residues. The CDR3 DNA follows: TGTGCCAGCAGCCAAGGTACGGGGAAGGGTAATCAGCCCCAGCATTTT. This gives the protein CASSQGTGKGNQPQHF.

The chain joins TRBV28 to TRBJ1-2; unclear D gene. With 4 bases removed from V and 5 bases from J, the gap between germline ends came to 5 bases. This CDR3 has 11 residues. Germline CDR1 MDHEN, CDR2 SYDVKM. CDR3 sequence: CASSSVYGYTF. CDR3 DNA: TGTGCCAGCAGTTCGGTATATGGCTACACCTTC.

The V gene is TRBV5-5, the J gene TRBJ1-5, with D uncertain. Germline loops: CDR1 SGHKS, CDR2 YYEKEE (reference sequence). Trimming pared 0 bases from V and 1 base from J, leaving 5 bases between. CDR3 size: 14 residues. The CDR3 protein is CASSLDSSNQPQHF. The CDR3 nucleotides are TGTGCCAGCAGCTTGGACAGCAGCAATCAGCCCCAGCATTTT.

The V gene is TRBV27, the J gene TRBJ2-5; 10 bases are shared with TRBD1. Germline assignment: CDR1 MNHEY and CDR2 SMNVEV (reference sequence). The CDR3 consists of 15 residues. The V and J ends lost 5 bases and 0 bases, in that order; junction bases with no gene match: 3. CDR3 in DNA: TGTGCCAGCAGTCAGGGACAGGGGAACCAAGAGACCCAGTACTTC. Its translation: CASSQGQGNQETQYF.

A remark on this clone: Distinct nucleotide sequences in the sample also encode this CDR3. CDR3 in DNA: TGCGCCAGCAGACGGGGTAGCACAGATACGCAGTATTTT. This encodes CASRRGSTDTQYF. The rearrangement uses TRBV5-1 and TRBJ2-3; D is perhaps TRBD2 (5 bases). The CDR3 consists of 13 residues. CDR1 SGHRS and CDR2 YFSETQ come from the germline V gene. Trimming removed 5 bases from V and 0 bases from J, with 7 bases in between.